These 28 T cell receptor beta chains came from one sample sequenced in a study of blood T cell repertoires in COVID-19. The table came from immunoSEQ multiplex PCR; TCRdb's copy has only in-frame clones and leaves some out. The sample carries over 300,000 clones, approximately 91% recorded once. The material sequenced was PBMCs or T cells enriched from blood (not recorded which). The origin of the receptors is a middle-aged woman who had recovered from COVID-19.

The gene calls are TRBV27 and TRBJ2-3; 11 bases are a match to TRBD1. CDR1 MNHEY and CDR2 SMNVEV come from the germline V gene (reference sequence). J gave up 7 bases and V 2 bases, and 14 bases lay outside the gene matches. This CDR3 region has 18 residues. The CDR3 sequence: CASSLVVPGQGGRYTQYF. The CDR3 DNA reads TGTGCCAGCAGTTTAGTCGTACCGGGACAGGGGGGAAGGTATACGCAGTATTTT.

This rearrangement joins TRBV4-3 to TRBJ2-7; TRBD2 matches 8 bases. The J segment lost 5 bases and the V segment lost 4 bases, leaving 7 bases of the junction unmatched. Germline assignment: CDR1 LGHNA and CDR2 YSLEER. CDR3 length equals 14 residues. The CDR3: CASSLRGRRNEQYF. The CDR3 DNA reads TGCGCCAGCAGCCTTCGCGGGAGGAGGAACGAGCAGTACTTC.

J is TRBJ1-2 and V is TRBV20-1; D ambiguous. CDR1 and CDR2 (germline): DFQATT, SNEGSKA (reference sequence). The CDR3 has 10 amino acids. The germline V and J ends were trimmed by 1 base and 8 bases, with 5 bases remaining between them. CDR3 nucleotides: TGCAGTGCTAGAGTACTCGGCTACACCTTC. Translated: CSARVLGYTF.

The chain joins TRBV10-3 to TRBJ2-5; TRBD1 aligns across 8 bases. This CDR3 has 18 amino acids. V trimming: 2 bases; J trimming: 4 bases; junction bases outside the gene matches: 15. Germline V gives CDR1 ENHRY, CDR2 SYGVKD. The CDR3 DNA reads TGTGCCATCAGTGAGGTTAAATTGGGCAGGGGGCTTCTAGAGACCCAGTACTTC. This encodes CAISEVKLGRGLLETQYF.

The chain employs TRBV10-3 and TRBJ2-1; 9 nucleotides match TRBD1. The CDR3 is 12 amino acids. The J segment lost 10 bases and the V segment lost 6 bases, leaving 4 bases of the junction unmatched. The germline CDR1 and CDR2 sequences are ENHRY and SYGVKD. The CDR3 here is CAIRQGAGEQFF. For the CDR3, the DNA is TGTGCCATCAGACAGGGGGCAGGAGAGCAGTTCTTC.

The chain combines TRBV6-5 with TRBJ2-3; D is unclear. Germline V gene data show CDR1 as MNHEY and CDR2 as SVGAGI. This CDR3 comprises 14 residues. Trimming stripped 4 bases from V and 0 bases from J, with 8 bases between. The DNA for the CDR3 is TGTGCCAGCAGTTTGGCCTCTAGCACAGATACGCAGTATTTT. The encoded protein is CASSLASSTDTQYF.

The rearrangement joins TRBV27 to TRBJ2-7; D might be TRBD1 (6 bases). V was shortened by 2 bases and J by 3 bases, with 8 bases between the two germline ends. CDR3 size: 13 residues. The germline V gene encodes CDR1 MNHEY and CDR2 SMNVEV (reference sequence). The chain's CDR3 is CASSLQGYYEQYF. The CDR3, as DNA: TGTGCCAGCAGTTTACAGGGGTACTACGAGCAGTACTTC.

This clone was observed a handful of times. The chain carries TRBV9 and TRBJ1-6; D is possibly TRBD1 (6 bases). Germline V gene data show CDR1 as SGDLS and CDR2 as YYNGEE. This CDR3 region has 19 residues. The V and J ends lost 0 bases and 1 base respectively, with 17 bases between them. CDR3 residues: CASSVEVTGGASYNSPLHF. In nucleotides, the CDR3 is TGTGCCAGCAGCGTAGAGGTCACGGGGGGCGCATCCTATAATTCACCCCTCCACTTT.

This chain links TRBV30 with TRBJ2-2; weak D call: TRBD2 (6 bases). CDR3 length equals 14 residues. The V end was cut by 5 bases, the J end by 7 bases, with 17 bases between. Per the germline V gene, CDR1 is GTSNPN and CDR2 is SVGIG (reference sequence). CDR3: CAWAGTGEVGELFF. The CDR3 DNA is TGTGCCTGGGCCGGGACTGGGGAGGTCGGGGAGCTGTTTTTT.

This rearrangement joins TRBV7-2 to TRBJ1-6; D remains unclear. The V gene lost 7 bases and the J gene lost 7 bases, with 14 bases spanning the gap. The CDR3 length is 14 residues. CDR1 is SGHTA and CDR2 is FQGNSA in the germline V gene. The CDR3 reads CASTLERQNSPLHF. The CDR3 DNA sequence: TGTGCCAGCACCCTAGAGCGGCAGAATTCACCCCTCCACTTT.

The V gene is TRBV3-1 (or the pseudogene TRBV3-2), the J gene TRBJ1-4, with 7 positions matching TRBD1. Trimming at V came to 3 bases and at J to 6 bases, leaving 4 bases not matched to a gene. CDR1 LGHDT and CDR2 YNNKEL come from the germline V gene (reference sequence). The CDR3 spans 14 residues. Here the CDR3 reads CASSHLTGDEKLFF. As DNA, the CDR3 is TGTGCCAGCAGCCATCTTACAGGGGATGAAAAACTGTTTTTT.

V and J are TRBV5-5 and TRBJ1-2; 8 positions match TRBD1. V shed 2 bases, J shed 8 bases, and the junction held 11 bases outside the gene matches. The CDR3 has 15 residues. CDR1 SGHKS and CDR2 YYEKEE come from the germline V gene (reference sequence). As DNA, the CDR3 is TGTGCCAGCAGCTTATTGCCAGGGGGCGAAGGGGGCTACACCTTC. It is translated as CASSLLPGGEGGYTF.

The chain is built from TRBV6-4 and TRBJ1-5, with D unresolved. The CDR3 contains 16 residues. In germline, CDR1 is MRHNA, CDR2 SNTAGT. Trimming took off 2 bases at V and 0 bases at J, with 11 bases between the two ends. CDR3 sequence: CASSDPYTFSNQPQHF. CDR3 coding DNA: TGTGCCAGCAGTGACCCTTACACCTTTAGCAATCAGCCCCAGCATTTT.

V usage is TRBV6-1 and J usage is TRBJ1-6; 9 bases are shared with TRBD1. The junction had 2 bases not matched to a gene; V was cut back by 3 bases and J by 8 bases. This CDR3 comprises 14 residues. Germline loops: CDR1 MNHNS, CDR2 SASEGT. The CDR3 DNA reads as TGTGCCAGCAGTGAGACAGGGGGGGATTCACCCCTCCACTTT. This sequence encodes CASSETGGDSPLHF.

V gene TRBV28 combines with J gene TRBJ1-1; D uncertain. V was cut by 6 bases and J by 5 bases, with 13 bases left in between. This CDR3 has 13 amino acids. Looked up from germline, CDR1 is MDHEN and CDR2 is SYDVKM. The CDR3, as DNA: TGTGCCAGCAGCCTTACGGCGGGGACTGAAGCTTTCTTT. This codes for CASSLTAGTEAFF.

This chain joins TRBV6-2 or TRBV6-3 and TRBJ1-1, with unresolved D. The CDR3 is made up of 14 amino acids. Trimming took off 2 bases at V and 4 bases at J, with 11 bases between the two ends. Germline lookup yields CDR1 MNHEY and CDR2 SVGEGT. CDR3: CASSYGGPGTEAFF. As DNA, the CDR3 is TGTGCCAGCAGTTACGGAGGGCCTGGCACTGAAGCTTTCTTT.

There are a few counts of this clone. This chain joins TRBV9 and TRBJ1-2; tentative D call: TRBD1 (6 bases). V gave up 4 bases and J gave up 2 bases, with 12 bases separating them. Germline CDR1 reads SGDLS; CDR2 reads YYNGEE. CDR3 length: 14 amino acids. The chain's CDR3 is CASSTTGQNYGYTF. In DNA, the CDR3 is TGTGCCAGCAGCACGACCGGACAGAACTATGGCTACACCTTC.

This clone occurred once. One junction end disagrees with the germline gene, perhaps due to a read error. The chain recombines TRBV4-3 with TRBJ2-7, with 7 bases aligning to TRBD2. The CDR3 runs to 16 residues. The germline gives CDR1 LGHNA, CDR2 YSLEER. The CDR3 DNA reads as TGCGCCAGCAGCCAAGATCGGGCTAGCGGCTCCCACGAGCAGTACTTC. Its translation is CASSQDRASGSHEQYF.

CDR3 protein: CASSMGSGVNEQFF. CDR3 bases: TGTGCCAGTAGTATGGGGTCAGGGGTCAATGAGCAGTTCTTC. This chain uses TRBV19 with TRBJ2-1; possible D gene TRBD1, 6 bases. CDR3 length equals 14 residues. The V and J ends lost 3 bases and 6 bases respectively, with 12 bases between them. Per germline, CDR1 LNHDA and CDR2 SQIVND (reference sequence).

This rearrangement joins TRBV9 to TRBJ2-7; 8 nucleotides line up with TRBD1. The V gene end was trimmed by 0 bases and the J gene end by 6 bases; junction bases not matched to a gene: 8. The V gene's germline CDR1 is SGDLS and CDR2 YYNGEE. This CDR3 comprises 15 residues. The CDR3: CASSVGGQEWVEQYF. The CDR3 coding sequence is TGTGCCAGCAGCGTAGGGGGACAGGAATGGGTCGAGCAGTACTTC.

The chain recombines TRBV4-1 with TRBJ2-7; a weak D match, TRBD2 (6 bases). Germline-derived CDR1 and CDR2 are MGHRA and YSYEKL. With 4 bases removed from V and 1 base from J, the gap between germline ends came to 14 bases. This CDR3 comprises 15 residues. The CDR3: CASSPGGGPSYEQYF. CDR3 bases: TGCGCCAGCAGCCCTGGCGGAGGGCCTTCCTACGAGCAGTACTTC.

The gene calls are TRBV24-1 and TRBJ1-1, with 11 bases that match TRBD1. The V and J ends lost 6 bases and 8 bases, in that order; junction bases with no gene match: 4. CDR3 length: 13 amino acids. Germline V gene sequence: CDR1 KGHDR, CDR2 SFDVKD. Here the CDR3 reads CATSRTGGVEAFF. For the CDR3, the DNA is TGTGCCACCAGTAGGACAGGGGGCGTGGAAGCTTTCTTT.

This clone appeared once. The V gene is TRBV27, the J gene TRBJ1-1; no definite D call. The CDR3 runs to 17 residues. The V end was cut by 6 bases, the J end by 2 bases, with 22 bases between. Germline V gene sequence: CDR1 MNHEY, CDR2 SMNVEV (reference sequence). The CDR3: CASSPLHPGPPNTEAFF. The CDR3 DNA reads as TGTGCCAGCAGCCCCTTGCATCCAGGTCCCCCCAACACTGAAGCTTTCTTT.

The chain joins TRBV18 to TRBJ2-4; weak D call: TRBD2 (6 bases). V lost 3 bases, J lost 0 bases, and 6 bases lay in between. The germline V gene has CDR1 KGHSH and CDR2 LQKENI. The CDR3 length is 14 residues. CDR3 sequence: CASSPGGAKNIQYF. For the CDR3, the DNA is TGTGCCAGCTCACCGGGGGGAGCCAAAAACATTCAGTACTTC.

The chain has TRBV28 and TRBJ2-7, with D possibly TRBD1 on 5 matching bases. This CDR3 has 14 residues. With 4 bases removed from V and 3 bases from J, the gap between germline ends came to 13 bases. Looked up from germline, CDR1 is MDHEN and CDR2 is SYDVKM. For the CDR3, the DNA is TGTGCCAGCAGTTCCCCCACGACAGACTACGAGCAGTACTTC. It encodes CASSSPTTDYEQYF. Supplemented by reference TRBV28 and TRBJ2-7, the full variable domain reads DVKVTQSSRYLVKRTGEKVFLECVQDMDHENMFWYRQDPGLGLRLIYFSYDVKMKEKGDIPEGYSVSREKKERFSLILESASTNQTSMYLCASSSPTTDYEQYFGPGTRLTVT.

The rearrangement joins TRBV29-1 to TRBJ1-2; 9 nucleotides agree with TRBD1. The V gene end was trimmed by 2 bases and the J gene end by 2 bases; junction bases not matched to a gene: 9. The CDR3 has 16 residues. Germline V gives CDR1 SQVTM, CDR2 ANQGSEA. The CDR3 reads CSVERTGGLKNYGYTF. The CDR3, as DNA: TGCAGCGTTGAAAGAACAGGGGGCCTAAAGAACTATGGCTACACCTTC. Filled out from reference TRBV29-1 and TRBJ1-2, the complete variable domain reads SAVISQKPSRDICQRGTSLTIQCQVDSQVTMMFWYRQQPGQSLTLIATANQGSEATYESGFVIDKFPISRPNLTFSTLTVSNMSPEDSSIYLCSVERTGGLKNYGYTFGSGTRLTVV.

Remarks on this clone: The same CDR3 also results from other DNA sequences found in this sample. V gene TRBV5-4 combines with J gene TRBJ1-2, with D tentatively TRBD1 (5 bases). The V gene lost 3 bases and the J gene lost 4 bases, with 13 bases spanning the gap. The CDR3 length is 14 residues. Germline assignment: CDR1 SGHNT and CDR2 YYREEE (reference sequence). The CDR3 here is CASSSGGAGYGYTF. As DNA, the CDR3 is TGTGCCAGCAGCTCGGGTGGGGCCGGCTATGGCTACACCTTC.

The chain carries TRBV14 and TRBJ2-7; D is perhaps TRBD2 (6 bases). V gave up 4 bases and J gave up 2 bases, with 18 bases separating them. The CDR3 loop spans 16 amino acids. Per germline, CDR1 SGHDN and CDR2 FVKESK. CDR3 DNA sequence: TGTGCCAGCAGCCCCTGGGGCGGGGTAGAGCCCTACGAGCAGTACTTC. Residues: CASSPWGGVEPYEQYF.